These 2 T cell receptor beta chains came from one sample sequenced in a study of T cells expressing NK-cell markers. TCRdb reprocessed the 5' RACE reads, keeping one entry per CDR3 protein, no DNA. Its clone listing holds about 7,200 distinct CDR3 sequences. The sample consisted of blood T cells: a sorted CD56 or NKG2C T cell subset, CD4+ or CD8+ T cells, or bulk PBMC T cells (not recorded which). The receptors shown here come from a man aged 18-70 years in good health.

The rearrangement joins TRBV18 to TRBJ2-5; there is no DNA to check the TCRdb D call of TRBD1. From germline, CDR1 is KGHSH and CDR2 LQKENI. CDR3 size: 17 residues. The chain's CDR3 is CASSWIWRGPPRKTQYF.

The chain joins TRBV7-2 to TRBJ2-5; checking the TCRdb D call of TRBD2 is not possible without DNA. Germline V gives CDR1 SGHTA, CDR2 FQGNSA. This CDR3 spans 16 amino acids. The CDR3 here is CASSPRTSGIPETQYF.